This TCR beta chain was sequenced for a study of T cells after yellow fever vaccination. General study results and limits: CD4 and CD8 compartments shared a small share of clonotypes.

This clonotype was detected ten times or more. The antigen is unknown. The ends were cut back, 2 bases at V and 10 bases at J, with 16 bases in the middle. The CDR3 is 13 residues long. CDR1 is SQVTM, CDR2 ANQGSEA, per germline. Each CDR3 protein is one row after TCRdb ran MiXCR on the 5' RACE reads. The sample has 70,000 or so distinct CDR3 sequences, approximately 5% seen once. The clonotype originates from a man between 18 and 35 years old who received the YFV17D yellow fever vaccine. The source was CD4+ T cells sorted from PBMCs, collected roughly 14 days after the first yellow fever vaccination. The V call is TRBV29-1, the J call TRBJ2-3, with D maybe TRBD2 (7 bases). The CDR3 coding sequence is TGCAGCGTTGAAACAAATGCGCGGGGGCCGCAGTATTTT. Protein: CSVETNARGPQYF.